The rows below give T cell receptor beta chains drawn from one sample of a study of T cell repertoires in cytomegalovirus infection. MiXCR was run by TCRdb on the reads, yielding one entry per CDR3 protein. The top ten hold 10% of the sample, which has 490,000 or so distinct CDR3 sequences, 10% to 12% seen once. The sequenced material came from PBMCs. The receptors were sampled from a human donor in good health (CMV status not recorded). Some clones in this sample may be carry-over from other donors' samples. The CDR3 runs from the conserved cysteine through the conserved F or W. A D gene is named only where the DNA matches it firmly. Part of the rows lack a size; the others show once, few, many or a class for expanded clones.

>TRBD1|TRBJ2-6|many|TRBV9
TGTGCCAGCAGCACCAGACAGGGGGCAGTACTTTCCGGGGCCAACGTCCTGACTTTC
CASSTRQGAVLSGANVLTF
>TRBD1|TRBJ1-4|many|TRBV7-2
TGTGCCAGCAGCTTAGGGGCAGTACAGGGGCAACTGTTTTTT
CASSLGAVQGQLFF
>TRBD2|TRBJ2-1|many|TRBV7-3
TGTGCCAGCGCCCCGCGGGGGCGGGAGGGCAATGAGCAGTTCTTC
CASAPRGREGNEQFF
>-|TRBJ2-2|-|TRBV10-3
TGTGCCATCAGTGAGTCAAGGAGGGGGCTGGTCGGGGAGCTGTTTTTT
CAISESRRGLVGELFF
>-|TRBJ2-6|-|TRBV5-1
TGCGCCAGCAGCCTAGGGGGGATTGGGGCCAACGTCCTGACTTTC
CASSLGGIGANVLTF
>-|TRBJ1-1|many|TRBV4-1
TGCGCCAGCAGCCAAGAGCCGCCCCAGGTCATGAACACTGAAGCTTTCTTT
CASSQEPPQVMNTEAFF
>-|TRBJ1-2|many|TRBV13
TGTGCCAGCAGCTTTCGAGGGGCAGAGTCTTTGTTCGGGGGCTACACCTTC
CASSFRGAESLFGGYTF
>-|TRBJ1-4|many|TRBV11-2
TGTGCCAGCAGCTTTTACCCAGGGCCGGATGAAAAACTGTTTTTT
CASSFYPGPDEKLFF
>-|TRBJ1-2|many|TRBV7-9
TGTGCCAGCAGCCCAGGCGTCCTTAACTATGGCTACACCTTC
CASSPGVLNYGYTF
>TRBD2|TRBJ2-5|many|TRBV27
TGTGCCAGCAGCTCTCCGACTAGCGGGAGGAAGGGCTCCCAAGAGACCCAGTACTTC
CASSSPTSGRKGSQETQYF
>-|TRBJ2-3|many|TRBV12-3/TRBV12-4
TGTGCCAGCAGTTTAATGACAGGCACAGATACGCAGTATTTT
CASSLMTGTDTQYF
>-|TRBJ2-6|few|TRBV12-3/TRBV12-4
TGTGCCAGCAGTTTAGCAGGAACTATCTCTGGGGCCAACGTCCTGACTTTC
CASSLAGTISGANVLTF
>-|TRBJ1-2|many|TRBV7-2
TGTGCCAGCAGCTTAGATGGGGCTCTCACAAACTATGGCTACACCTTC
CASSLDGALTNYGYTF
>-|TRBJ1-1|few|TRBV5-1
TGCGCCAGCAGCCCCTCCGCGACGGGGAACACTGAAGCTTTCTTT
CASSPSATGNTEAFF
>-|TRBJ1-2|-|TRBV14
TGTGCCAGCATGACAACGGGGGGTGGCTACACCTTC
CASMTTGGGYTF
>TRBD1|TRBJ2-7|few|TRBV11-1
TGTGCCAGCAGCTTAGCACAGGGGGCGTCGAGCGAGCAGTACTTC
CASSLAQGASSEQYF
>-|TRBJ1-2|many|TRBV12-3/TRBV12-4
TGTGCCAGCAGACAGGGTGGACTCGGCTACACCTTC
CASRQGGLGYTF
>TRBD1|TRBJ2-3|-|TRBV29-1
TGCAGCGTTGTCAAGGACAGGGACACAGATACGCAGTATTTT
CSVVKDRDTDTQYF
>-|TRBJ1-3|few|TRBV20-1
TGCAGTGCTAGAGATTCGTTCTCTGGAAACACCATATATTTT
CSARDSFSGNTIYF
>TRBD1|TRBJ2-1|few|TRBV20-1
TGCAGTGCTCGAGGGGCAGGGGGTGTCCTTTACAATGAGCAGTTCTTC
CSARGAGGVLYNEQFF
>TRBD2|TRBJ2-5|-|TRBV20-1
TGCAGTGCTAGTGTGCCGTTAGCGGGGTCTGCTTACTTC
CSASVPLAGSAYF
>TRBD1|TRBJ2-5|many|TRBV14
TGTGCCAGCAGCCATTTGACAGGGGAAGAGACCCAGTACTTC
CASSHLTGEETQYF
>-|TRBJ1-1|-|TRBV12-5
TGTGCTAGTGGTGCCCCTAGGAATGCGGTACCGAACACTGAAGCTTTCTTT
CASGAPRNAVPNTEAFF
>-|TRBJ2-7|many|TRBV5-1
TGCGCCAGCAGCTTGGGGGATCGGCGCTACGAGCAGTACTTC
CASSLGDRRYEQYF
>-|TRBJ1-2|-|TRBV30
TGTGCCTGGTCCCAGAGGCAGGCCGGAGGGGGCTACACCTTC
CAWSQRQAGGGYTF
>-|TRBJ2-5|many|TRBV28
TGTGCCAGCAGTTTTGGGGCCAAAGAGACCCAGTACTTC
CASSFGAKETQYF
>-|TRBJ1-1|many|TRBV11-2
TGTGCCAGCAGCCCCCCAGGGTCCACTGAAGCTTTCTTT
CASSPPGSTEAFF
>-|TRBJ2-7|many|TRBV7-6
TGTGCCAGCAGCGTTTCCGGGGTGCCCTACGAGCAGTACTTC
CASSVSGVPYEQYF
>TRBD2|TRBJ2-2|-|TRBV27
TGTGCCAGCACCCACGGACTAGCGGGAGTAGCCGGGGAGCTGTTTTTT
CASTHGLAGVAGELFF
>TRBD1|TRBJ1-1|few|TRBV6-2/TRBV6-3
TGTGCCAGCAGTACCCCGGGACAGATTAACACTGAAGCTTTCTTT
CASSTPGQINTEAFF
>TRBD1|TRBJ1-3|many|TRBV11-3
TGTGCCAGCAGCGTAGAGACCCCGGGACAGAGCGGAAACACCATATATTTT
CASSVETPGQSGNTIYF
>TRBD2|TRBJ2-3|few|TRBV5-1
TGCGCCAGCAGACTAGCGGGAGGGCCAGTCACAGATACGCAGTATTTT
CASRLAGGPVTDTQYF
>TRBD2|TRBJ2-7|many|TRBV28
TGTGCCAGCAGTTGGCAGGCTAGCGGGACCTACGAGCAGTACTTC
CASSWQASGTYEQYF
>TRBD2|TRBJ2-2|-|TRBV11-2
TGTGCCAGCAGCTCACTTAGCGGGAAGAATGGCGGGGAGCTGTTTTTT
CASSSLSGKNGGELFF
>TRBD2|TRBJ2-3|many|TRBV28
TGTGCCAGCAGTACGGCGACGGTGCGGGAGGGAACAGATACGCAGTATTTT
CASSTATVREGTDTQYF
>TRBD1|TRBJ2-1|-|TRBV2
TGTGCCAGCAGCAAATCCTGGGACAGTGACAATGAGCAGTTCTTC
CASSKSWDSDNEQFF
>-|TRBJ1-2|many|TRBV7-6
TGTGCCAGCAGCTTAGCCGCCAAAAACTATGGCTACACCTTC
CASSLAAKNYGYTF
>TRBD2|TRBJ2-7|many|TRBV11-2
TGTGCCAGCAGCTCCCGGGAGGGACTACCAGTCTACGAGCAGTACTTC
CASSSREGLPVYEQYF
>TRBD1|TRBJ2-2|-|TRBV28
TGTGCCAGCAAAGGACAGGGTGACACCGGGGAGCTGTTTTTT
CASKGQGDTGELFF
>-|TRBJ2-7|many|TRBV20-1
TGCAGTGCTAGAACGGGGAGGAGCTCCTACGAGCAGTACTTC
CSARTGRSSYEQYF
>-|TRBJ1-2|many|TRBV7-2
TGTGCCAGCAGCCCGCAGAAAAGACAGGCAGAGAACTATGGCTACACCTTC
CASSPQKRQAENYGYTF
>TRBD2|TRBJ2-4|-|TRBV6-5
TGTGCCAGCAGGCGCGGGAGGTCCGACATTCAGTACTTC
CASRRGRSDIQYF
>-|TRBJ1-2|many|TRBV5-6
TGTGCCAGCAGCTTGGGGGCGAACTATGGCTACACCTTC
CASSLGANYGYTF
>TRBD1|TRBJ1-6|many|TRBV7-6
TGTGCCAGCAGCCCCGGGACAGGACATGATAATTCACCCCTCCACTTT
CASSPGTGHDNSPLHF
>-|TRBJ1-1|-|TRBV3-1
TGTGCCAGCAGCCAAGATCGCCGATATAAGGGAATGAACACTGAAGCTTTCTTT
CASSQDRRYKGMNTEAFF
>TRBD1|TRBJ2-4|-|TRBV12-3/TRBV12-4
TGTGCCAGCAGTTCCCGGGACAGTCTAGCCAAAAACATTCAGTACTTC
CASSSRDSLAKNIQYF
>TRBD1|TRBJ2-4|few|TRBV19
TGTGCCAGTACAGGCAGGGGGCAAGAAAACATTCAGTACTTC
CASTGRGQENIQYF
>-|TRBJ2-7|-|TRBV6-1
TGTGCCAGCAGTGAACAAGGCGCAGTATACTACGAGCAGTACTTC
CASSEQGAVYYEQYF
>-|TRBJ2-1|many|TRBV5-5
TGTGCCAGCAGTCTTTTGAGGGGGGGCCTGGATGAGCAGTTCTTC
CASSLLRGGLDEQFF
>TRBD1|TRBJ2-2|once|TRBV7-9
TGTGCCAGCAGCTTAAACCGGGACAGGGGCGGAACCGGGGAGCTGTTTTTT
CASSLNRDRGGTGELFF
>TRBD1|TRBJ2-5|many|TRBV7-2
TGTGCCAGCAGCTTCACAGGGGGCCCCCAAGAGACCCAGTACTTC
CASSFTGGPQETQYF
>TRBD2|TRBJ2-7|many|TRBV4-2
TGTGCCAGCAGCCAAGATCCCCCGGGGGGGGAGTCCTCCTACGAGCAGTACTTC
CASSQDPPGGESSYEQYF
>TRBD1|TRBJ1-1|many|TRBV5-5
TGTGCCAGCAGCTTCCACAACAGGGGATGGACTGAAGCTTTCTTT
CASSFHNRGWTEAFF
>TRBD1|TRBJ1-4|many|TRBV4-2
TGTGCCAGCAGCCAACCAGGGACAGGGGAAGAAAAACTGTTTTTT
CASSQPGTGEEKLFF